This T cell receptor (beta chain) was captured in a study of blood T cell repertoires in COVID-19. Study background: Sites in the United States, Italy and Spain provided acute and convalescent COVID-19 samples.

Libraries were prepared by immunoSEQ multiplex PCR; TCRdb keeps only in-frame clonotypes and omits some of them. The repertoire holds about 190,000 clones, with roughly 85% as singletons. V shed 6 bases and J shed 2 bases, with 13 bases lying between them. This CDR3 spans 14 amino acids. Germline V gene sequence: CDR1 SGHRS, CDR2 YFSETQ. Input material: peripheral blood. This TCR came from an elderly woman with active or convalescent COVID-19. V gene TRBV5-1 combines with J gene TRBJ2-3; D is possibly TRBD2 (6 bases). The CDR3 region has the DNA TGCGCCAGCAAACCGGAGGGGTACACAGATACGCAGTATTTT. Translation gives CASKPEGYTDTQYF. Drawing the rest from reference TRBV5-1 and TRBJ2-3, the complete variable domain is KAGVTQTPRYLIKTRGQQVTLSCSPISGHRSVSWYQQTPGQGLQFLFEYFSETQRNKGNFPGRFSGRQFSNSRSEMNVSTLELGDSALYLCASKPEGYTDTQYFGPGTRLTVL.